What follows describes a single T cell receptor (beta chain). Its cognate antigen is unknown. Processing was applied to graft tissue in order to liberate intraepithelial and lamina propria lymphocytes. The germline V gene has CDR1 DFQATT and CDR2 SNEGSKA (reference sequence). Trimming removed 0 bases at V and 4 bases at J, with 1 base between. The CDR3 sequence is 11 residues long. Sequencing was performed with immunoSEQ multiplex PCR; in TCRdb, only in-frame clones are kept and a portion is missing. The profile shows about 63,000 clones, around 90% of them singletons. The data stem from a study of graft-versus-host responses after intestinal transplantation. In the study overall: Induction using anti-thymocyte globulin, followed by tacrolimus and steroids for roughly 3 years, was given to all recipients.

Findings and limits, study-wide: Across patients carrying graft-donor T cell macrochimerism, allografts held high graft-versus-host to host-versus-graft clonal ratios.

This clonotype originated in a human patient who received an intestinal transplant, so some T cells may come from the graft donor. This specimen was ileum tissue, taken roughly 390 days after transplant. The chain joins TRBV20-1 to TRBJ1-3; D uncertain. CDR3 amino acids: CSARDGNTIYF. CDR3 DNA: TGCAGTGCTAGAGACGGAAACACCATATATTTT.